This section outlines one TCR beta chain sequence together with its context. The clone's antigen remains unknown. Base qualities are not recorded, but no much larger clone differs from it by a single base. The entire isolated RNA was reverse transcribed using the High Capacity cDNA Reverse Transcription Kit, and thus expressed TCRB transcripts were sequenced. Naive, central memory and regulatory T cell samples underwent deep immunoSEQ sequencing, averaging about 3.57 million total reads per sample. Sorted cells were lysed in RLT buffer, and RNA was extracted using DNase-treated RNeasy Micro or Mini kits according to cell number. Each cell subset was processed on its own to prevent cross-contamination, while patient and healthy donor samples were processed together. The immunoSEQ multiplex PCR was used to amplify TCRB sequences from cDNA, generating 87-bp fragments that spanned the CDR3 region. Sequencing of the amplicons was performed on the Illumina HiSeq platform. For the original study's pipeline: PCR bias was corrected computationally using synthetic template baselines, and reads within Hamming distance 2 were collapsed, with unmergeable singletons discarded. Reads were aligned against IMGT so that V, D and J genes, CDR3 length and insertions or deletions at six rearrangement sites could be assigned. Within each subset, clonotype counts were normalized to the number of sorted cells before true diversity and Gini coefficients were calculated with the tcR R package. The overlap coefficient, calculated on TCRB nucleotide sequences, was used to measure repertoire sharing. Drawn from immuneACCESS, this table holds only the in-frame rearrangements with V and J called that TCRdb kept. Clones are partly lost; checked studies trace under half to an unresolved V gene and leave the rest unexplained. V, J and clone size reflect that table, while D and trimming were determined from the DNA. Across this sample there are about 38,000 clones, with about 65% seen only once. 2% of the sample lies in the top ten.

The data are from a study of beta chain features in type 1 diabetes (dated by TCRdb to the late 2010s). A note on the overall study: No differences in mean age, gender distribution, total cell number or subset yield were found between patients and healthy donors. In the study, recently diagnosed type 1 diabetes patients and matched healthy donors were compared on the TCRB repertoires of their sorted circulating CD4+ T cell subsets. Whereas all 28 donors provided naive and central memory subsets, regulatory and stem cell-like memory subsets were isolated from just 8 patients and about 8 healthy donors. Across all samples, fewer than 130 million sorted cells were examined, and cell number per subset correlated strongly with RNA yield. The paper's findings and limits, for the study overall: Naive, central memory and regulatory TCRB repertoires appeared to be more similar among patients than among healthy donors. At VDJ recombination sites, patients with type 1 diabetes made fewer insertions and deleted more nucleotides, a pattern implying thymic rearrangement abnormalities. Sequencing cDNA rather than genomic DNA could over-represent highly expressing activated cells, although activation and CD3 levels did not differ between groups. Only small numbers of individuals were included in the HLA sub-analyses, which left unresolved whether HLA type had any influence on TCRB rearrangement. A moderate but significant shortening of TCRB CDR3 length was observed in type 1 diabetes patients in all four CD4+ subsets. PCR may preferentially amplify shorter templates, but because patient and control samples were amplified and corrected together, any resulting skew would affect both groups equally.

A single peripheral blood draw of approximately 120 mL on average was collected from each donor into heparinised tubes. A BD FACSAria II and a panel including CD45RO, CCR7, CD25, CD127, CD95 and CD27 were used to sort naive, central memory, regulatory and stem cell-like memory CD4+ T cells. Every sorted population had a purity above 95%. PBMCs were isolated right away by Lymphoprep density gradient centrifugation and were stained directly, without culture. Samples were stained and sorted in pairs, with one healthy donor and one patient per experiment, so that batch effects were minimized. The germline V gene yields MNHEY for CDR1 and SVGAGI for CDR2. Including cysteine and phenylalanine, the CDR3 has 14 amino acids. The retained sequence is limited to the CDR3, 42 bases, with the frame set at the first base.

This chain joins TRBV6-5 to TRBJ2-7; a stretch of 11 junction bases matches TRBD2. Gene TRBJ2-1 matches the end of the DNA better, so the J call may be wrong. This receptor was taken from a woman aged 30 to 39 in good health. The sample consisted of Tregs from blood. What the cell subset or site label conveys for this sample: regulatory CD4+ T cells. The nucleotides are TGTGCCAGCCGGATAGCGGGAGGGACCGTTGAGCAGTTCTTC. Its product reads: CASRIAGGTVEQFF.